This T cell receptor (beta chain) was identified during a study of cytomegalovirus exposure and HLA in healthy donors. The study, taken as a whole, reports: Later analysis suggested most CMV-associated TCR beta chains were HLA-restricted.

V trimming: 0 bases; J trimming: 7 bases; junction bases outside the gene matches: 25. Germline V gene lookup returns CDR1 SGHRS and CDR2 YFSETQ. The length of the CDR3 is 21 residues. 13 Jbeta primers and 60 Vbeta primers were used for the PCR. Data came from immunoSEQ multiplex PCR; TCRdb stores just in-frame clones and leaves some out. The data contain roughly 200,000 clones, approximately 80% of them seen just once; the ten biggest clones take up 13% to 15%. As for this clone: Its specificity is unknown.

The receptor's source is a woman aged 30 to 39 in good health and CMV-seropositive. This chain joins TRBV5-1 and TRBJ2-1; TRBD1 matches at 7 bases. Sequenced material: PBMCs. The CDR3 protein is CASSLAPKTFLNRGIGNEQFF. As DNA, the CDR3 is TGCGCCAGCAGCTTGGCCCCAAAAACTTTCTTAAACAGGGGTATTGGTAATGAGCAGTTCTTC.